The 19 T cell receptor beta chains listed next were all sequenced from one sample in a study of blood T cells in healthy people across ages. A second PCR of about 7 to 12 cycles used a sample-barcoded 5' primer and a J-beta primer mix. TCRdb ran MiXCR on the 5' RACE reads and lists one entry per CDR3 protein. Of 250,000 to 300,000 distinct CDR3 sequences listed, 25% to 30% are singletons. The sequenced sample consisted of blood. The receptor source for this set is a woman in her 70s in good health.

This clonotype was detected a few times. CDR3 DNA sequence: TGTGCCAGCAGTTTAGTTTCATCTGGGGCCAACGTCCTGACTTTC. This encodes CASSLVSSGANVLTF. The chain links TRBV12-3 or TRBV12-4 to TRBJ2-6; D uncertain. V gave up 1 base and J gave up 1 base, with 5 bases separating them. The CDR3 sequence is 15 residues long.

The V call is TRBV28, the J call TRBJ2-5; a weak D match, TRBD1 (5 bases). The DNA end lines up better with TRBJ2-7; the J call may be wrong. This CDR3 has 16 amino acids. Per the germline V gene, CDR1 is MDHEN and CDR2 is SYDVKM. The CDR3 DNA is TGTGCCAGCAGTTTAAAACGGACAAAACCAACCTACGAGCAGTACTTC. Translating gives CASSLKRTKPTYEQYF.

The sample holds a few counts of this clonotype. The chain links TRBV29-1 to TRBJ2-1, with 8 bases identical to TRBD2. V lost 7 bases and J lost 4; bases outside the gene matches: 6. Germline-derived CDR1 and CDR2 are SQVTM and ANQGSEA. The CDR3 consists of 13 residues. The CDR3 is CSAGTRTYNEQFF. CDR3 sequence (DNA): TGCAGCGCCGGGACTAGAACTTACAATGAGCAGTTCTTC.

In its sample, this clonotype was seen a few times. The chain employs TRBV7-8 and TRBJ1-6, with TRBD1 matching over 9 bases. This CDR3 spans 15 amino acids. J gave up 7 bases and V 6 bases, and 7 bases lay outside the gene matches. CDR1 and CDR2 (germline): SGHVS, FQNEAQ. The CDR3 reads CASSSTGGGNSPLHF. The CDR3 DNA reads as TGTGCCAGCAGTTCGACAGGGGGTGGCAATTCACCCCTCCACTTT.

This chain joins TRBV4-1 and TRBJ2-5, with 7 bases lining up with TRBD2. Gene TRBJ2-1 matches the end of the DNA better, so the J call may be wrong. Per germline, CDR1 MGHRA and CDR2 YSYEKL. The CDR3 has 18 amino acids. CDR3: CASSRDPGEGGVSNEQFF. In nucleotides, the CDR3 is TGCGCCAGCAGCCGAGATCCCGGGGAGGGAGGGGTAAGCAATGAGCAGTTCTTC.

About this clonotype itself: Because the CDR3 is missing its conserved closing phenylalanine or tryptophan, this is likely a read error. The gene calls are TRBV4-1 and TRBJ2-1, with TRBD2 matching 15 bases. The DNA matches TRBJ2-5 better at its end, which makes the J call doubtful. CDR3 length equals 16 residues. CDR1 and CDR2 from the germline V gene are MGHRA and YSYEKL. The CDR3 sequence: CASSGGLAGGRETQYL. CDR3 coding DNA: TGCGCCAGCAGCGGGGGACTAGCGGGAGGACGAGAGACCCAGTACCTC.

The chain recombines TRBV7-2 with TRBJ2-5, with TRBD1 as a possible D gene (5 bases). The DNA end favors TRBJ2-7, so the J call may be wrong. The germline gives CDR1 SGHTA, CDR2 FQGNSA. This CDR3 is 13 amino acids long. The CDR3 DNA sequence: TGTGCCAGCAGCTTAGATCCAGGGTACGAGCAGTACTTC. Its protein product is CASSLDPGYEQYF.

In its sample, this clonotype was seen once. The rearrangement uses TRBV5-1 and TRBJ2-5; TRBD2 matches at 7 bases. Germline lookup yields CDR1 SGHRS and CDR2 YFSETQ. The CDR3 totals 14 residues. Trimming at V came to 4 bases and at J to 2 bases, leaving 5 bases not matched to a gene. The DNA for the CDR3 is TGCGCCAGCAGCCTCCCTAGCGGTCAAGAGACCCAGTACTTC. Protein product: CASSLPSGQETQYF.

The V gene is TRBV20-1, the J gene TRBJ1-5, with 11 bases matching TRBD1. Looked up from germline, CDR1 is DFQATT and CDR2 is SNEGSKA (reference sequence). The CDR3 totals 15 residues. V lost 5 bases to trimming and J lost 4 bases; unmatched junction nucleotides: 7. CDR3 in amino acids: CSALPGDRGNQPQHF. DNA of the CDR3: TGCAGTGCTCTCCCTGGGGACAGGGGGAATCAGCCCCAGCATTTT.

This clonotype was counted a few times. The V gene is TRBV2, the J gene TRBJ1-1, with 7 bases matching TRBD1. The germline CDR1 and CDR2 sequences are SNHLY and FYNNEI. There are 12 residues in the CDR3. The junction had 7 bases not matched to a gene; V was cut back by 8 bases and J by 7 bases. This chain's CDR3 is CASGDSRGEAFF. The CDR3 DNA sequence: TGTGCCAGCGGGGACAGTAGGGGTGAAGCTTTCTTT.

The CDR3 DNA is TGTGCCAGCAGTCGGACAGGCGCGACTGAAGCTTTCTTT. Protein sequence: CASSRTGATEAFF. The V and J genes are TRBV12-3 or TRBV12-4 and TRBJ1-1; 7 bases map to TRBD1. This CDR3 is 13 amino acids long. V dropped 5 bases and J dropped 5; count of bases not matched to a gene: 5.

There are a few counts of this clonotype. The final CDR3 position lacks the conserved phenylalanine or tryptophan, pointing to a likely read error. No DNA is shown, since the ends of the CDR3 on it are uncertain; the CDR3 is the one TCRdb lists. The V gene is TRBV2, the J gene TRBJ2-1. The germline V gene encodes CDR1 SNHLY and CDR2 FYNNEI. A total of 15 residues make up the CDR3, ends included. This chain's CDR3 is CASSEGASSYSEPCP.

The chain couples TRBV9 to TRBJ2-1, with D possibly being TRBD2 (6 bases). CDR3 length: 15 residues. CDR1 and CDR2 (germline): SGDLS, YYNGEE. Trimming pared 3 bases from V and 3 bases from J, leaving 13 bases between. The CDR3 sequence: CASSARRANYNEQFF. The CDR3 DNA reads as TGTGCCAGCAGCGCCCGGAGGGCGAACTACAATGAGCAGTTCTTC.

This clonotype has only a few counts. The rearrangement links TRBV19 to TRBJ1-1; 7 bases fit TRBD1. Germline CDR1 is LNHDA and CDR2 is SQIVND (reference sequence). This CDR3 spans 13 amino acids. Losses at the gene ends were 6 bases for V and 3 bases for J; bases not matched to a gene: 4. Here the CDR3 reads CASSNRGDTEAFF. The CDR3 nucleotides read TGTGCCAGTAGCAACAGGGGAGACACTGAAGCTTTCTTT.

This clonotype was seen many times. V and J are TRBV4-3 and TRBJ1-3, with D perhaps matching TRBD1 (5 bases). The germline V and J ends were trimmed by 0 bases and 7 bases, with 13 bases remaining between them. CDR3 length: 15 residues. Germline V gene data show CDR1 as LGHNA and CDR2 as YSLEER. In nucleotides, the CDR3 is TGCGCCAGCAGCCAAGATGGAGCAGGGTCGAACACCATATATTTT. It encodes CASSQDGAGSNTIYF.

CDR3 loop: CASSQDVGWAEAFF. The CDR3, as DNA: TGCGCCAGCAGCCAAGACGTAGGGTGGGCTGAAGCTTTCTTT. The chain uses TRBV4-3 and TRBJ1-1; no reliable D call. This CDR3 spans 14 amino acids. Germline CDR1 and CDR2: LGHNA and YSLEER. With 0 bases removed from V and 6 bases from J, the gap between germline ends came to 11 bases.

This clonotype was detected a few times. V and J are TRBV6-1 and TRBJ1-4; D is ambiguous. Germline V gene data show CDR1 as MNHNS and CDR2 as SASEGT. Trimming removed 10 bases at V and 8 bases at J, with 17 bases between. The CDR3 covers 13 residues. CDR3 coding DNA: TGTGCCACCGTGCGCGGGCTGGGGGAAAAACTGTTTTTT. Translated, it gives CATVRGLGEKLFF.

In this sample, this clonotype turned up many times. V is TRBV24-1 and J is TRBJ2-5, with 7 bases aligning to TRBD1. Germline V lookup: CDR1 KGHDR, CDR2 SFDVKD. Losses at the gene ends were 9 bases for V and 7 bases for J; bases not matched to a gene: 7. The CDR3 is 12 amino acids. The CDR3: CATGTDLGTQYF. The CDR3 nucleotides read TGTGCCACCGGGACAGATCTGGGGACCCAGTACTTC.

This clonotype has a count of ten or more. The chain has TRBV28 and TRBJ2-3; no firm D call. Trimming took 5 bases from V and 2 from J, leaving 14 bases between them. Germline-derived CDR1 and CDR2 are MDHEN and SYDVKM. The CDR3 sequence is 15 residues long. The CDR3 DNA sequence: TGTGCCAGCAGTCCCGACGACCCGTCCACAGATACGCAGTATTTT. It yields the protein CASSPDDPSTDTQYF. The entire variable domain, with the rest obtained from reference TRBV28 and TRBJ2-3, is as follows: DVKVTQSSRYLVKRTGEKVFLECVQDMDHENMFWYRQDPGLGLRLIYFSYDVKMKEKGDIPEGYSVSREKKERFSLILESASTNQTSMYLCASSPDDPSTDTQYFGPGTRLTVL.